What follows describes a single T cell receptor (beta chain). This clone was observed a handful of times. Its antigen has not been determined. One base away there is no much larger clone; base qualities are not given. The cysteine opens and the phenylalanine closes a CDR3 of 12 amino acids. Just the 36-base CDR3 DNA is kept, in frame starting at base 1. Trimming removed 9 bases from V and 6 bases from J, leaving 14 bases between the germline ends. The CDR1 and CDR2 encoded by the germline V gene are SNHLY and FYNNEI. In the prospective study, participants were roughly 18 to 95 years old, resided in about two dozen geographic areas of the United States, and were enrolled through a virtual design. Cohort assignment in the prospective study relied on participant-reported clinical history from a screening survey and a study questionnaire. ImmuneRACE Cohort 3 recovered participants were defined by two consecutive negative NP/OP PCR tests, healthcare professional clearance, or symptom resolution. Each participant in the prospective study had whole blood, serum and a nasopharyngeal or oropharyngeal swab collected by mobile phlebotomists. Participants in the prospective study had the option to provide additional blood draws and questionnaires over an approximately 2-month period. Prospective study blood samples were shipped either frozen or at room temperature before DNA extraction.

TCRbeta CDR3 regions were amplified from genomic DNA by means of the immunoSEQ Assay, a bias-controlled multiplex PCR. Per the source publication's procedure: The number of nucleated cells in each sample was estimated by amplification of reference gene primers within the assay. Sequence reads were collapsed and filtered to measure the absolute abundance of every unique TCRbeta CDR3 rearrangement. For each sample, productive Simpson clonality was calculated as the square root of Simpson's diversity index over productive rearrangements. The source is immuneACCESS, and TCRdb retained only in-frame sequences with V and J called. Part of the clones is not carried over; for the studies checked, unresolved V genes explain less than half of this, and the remainder is unexplained. V and J calls and clone size are those listed in that table; D and trimming were worked out from the DNA. The sample table lists 110,000 to 150,000 clones, roughly 88% of them with a count of one. Of the sample, roughly 3.9% is held by the ten largest clones.

This sample stems from a study of blood T cell repertoires in COVID-19 (dated by TCRdb to 2020 to 2021). With regard to the full study: The collaborator samples originated in the United States, Italy and Spain and spanned the acute and convalescent phases of COVID-19. The material from the prospective study consisted of cDNA or gDNA derived from T cells, B-cell-depleted T cells, or PBMCs. Deeply sampled blood TCRbeta repertoires from subjects exposed to, actively infected with, or recovered from COVID-19 were included in the dataset. The repertoires were released in a freely available public database intended as a resource for research on the immune response to SARS-CoV-2. Samples came from the ongoing ImmuneRACE study (first 160 participants) plus 1,254 subjects from 6 global collaborators. The sample metadata nearly always contained a de-identified subject ID, COVID-19 status, age in years and sex. Where available, HLA class I and class II types were taken from metadata supplied by the sample provider and were not determined by assay-based typing. Findings and caveats that apply to the study as a whole: How much clinical and demographic metadata was included differed by source and by participant, and the metadata was provided uncurated.

Sequences were obtained from PBMCs or T cells enriched from blood (not recorded which). The chain employs TRBV2 and TRBJ2-5; the best D guess is TRBD2, with 6 bases matching. The sequence came from a man between 50 and 59 years old who had recovered from COVID-19. The CDR3 reads as follows: CASGGITKTQYF. Here is the DNA: TGTGCCAGTGGGGGGATTACAAAGACCCAGTACTTC.